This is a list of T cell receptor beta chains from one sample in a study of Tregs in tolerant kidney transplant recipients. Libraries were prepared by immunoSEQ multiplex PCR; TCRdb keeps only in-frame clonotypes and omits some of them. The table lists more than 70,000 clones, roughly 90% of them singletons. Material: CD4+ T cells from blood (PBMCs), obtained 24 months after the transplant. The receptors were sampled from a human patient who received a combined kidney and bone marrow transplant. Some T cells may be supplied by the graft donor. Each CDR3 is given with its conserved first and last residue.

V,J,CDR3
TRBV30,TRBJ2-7,CAWSGPGLLTYEQYF
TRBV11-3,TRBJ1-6,CASSTYRTAFYNSPLHF
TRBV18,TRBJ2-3,CASSPPKRQSQLTDTQYF
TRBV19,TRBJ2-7,CASSTGTSGYEQYF
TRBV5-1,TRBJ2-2,CASRPPGNTGELFF
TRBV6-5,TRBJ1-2,CASSSFGYTF
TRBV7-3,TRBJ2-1,CASSERPRGDVNEQFF
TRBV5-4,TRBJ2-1,CASSLDQGSYNEQFF
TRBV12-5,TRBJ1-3,CASGLIPTIYF
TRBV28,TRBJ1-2,CAIDLWGRSGYTF
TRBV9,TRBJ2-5,CASSRSGFQETQYF
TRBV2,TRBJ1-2,CASTREGGYGYTF
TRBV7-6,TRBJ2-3,CASSLQRGTDTQYF
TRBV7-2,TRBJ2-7,CASSSPGQVYEQYF
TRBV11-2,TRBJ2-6,CASSFSGSSGANVLTF
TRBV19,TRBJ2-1,CASRPQGASYNEQFF
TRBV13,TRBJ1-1,CASSLSRRVYYDTEAFF
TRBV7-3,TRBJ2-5,CASSKSQAGGYQETQYF
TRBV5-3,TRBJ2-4,CARSLITPTGTAKNIQYF
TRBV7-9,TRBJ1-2,CASSRTGGRYGYTF
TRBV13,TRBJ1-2,CASSHDSGRVVYGYTF
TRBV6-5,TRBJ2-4,CASSATRSNDIQYF
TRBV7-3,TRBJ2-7,CASSVEQGYEQYF
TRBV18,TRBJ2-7,CASSPSSQVVVDEQYF
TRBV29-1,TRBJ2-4,CSAGVQTKNIQYF
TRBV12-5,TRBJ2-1,CASGEGDSSYNEQFF
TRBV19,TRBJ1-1,CASNAQGANEAFF
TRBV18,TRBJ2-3,CASSPLAGLTDTQYF
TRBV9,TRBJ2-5,CASSLGTSGWETQYF
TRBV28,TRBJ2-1,CASSFLGQQPYNEQFF
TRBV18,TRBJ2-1,CASSPPSNEQFF
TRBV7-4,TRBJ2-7,CASSLSDRGRSKSYEQYF
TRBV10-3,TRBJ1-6,CAIQPGRESSYNSPLHF
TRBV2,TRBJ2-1,CASSWDREVYDEQFF
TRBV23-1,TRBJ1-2,CASSQSKDREMDGYTF
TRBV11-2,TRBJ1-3,CASSFRGLTGNTIYF
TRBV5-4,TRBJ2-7,CASSLVRGDEQYF
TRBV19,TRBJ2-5,CASSRSGRGGETQYF
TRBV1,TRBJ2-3,CTSGASGGISTDTQYF
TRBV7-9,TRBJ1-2,CASSRGGYTF
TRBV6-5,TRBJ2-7,CASSYSRGLTYEQYF
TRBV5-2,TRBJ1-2,CASNFRREVRKTYGYTF
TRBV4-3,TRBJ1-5,CASSQVHQHTGGGNQPQHF
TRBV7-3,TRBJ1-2,CASSLNPGQGASGYTF
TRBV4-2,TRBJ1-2,CASSQVVDWGDYGYTF
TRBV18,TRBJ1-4,CASSPRTGATNEKLFF
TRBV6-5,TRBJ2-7,CASSPDRTRGYEQYF
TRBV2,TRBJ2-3,CASSPVPGLLARGAQYF
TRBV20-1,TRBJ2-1,CSATSDHEQFF
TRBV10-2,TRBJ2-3,CASSESRGLAEIRDTQYF
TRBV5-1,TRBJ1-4,CASSLGAGGSEKLFF
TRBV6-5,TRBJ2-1,CASSRSGRGLYEQFF
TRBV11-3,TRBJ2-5,CASSLIGRRDGETQYF
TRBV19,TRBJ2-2,CASKRLLAGIGTGELFF
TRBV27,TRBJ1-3,CASSLSGNRGRGNTIYF
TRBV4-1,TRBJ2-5,CASSRKQGTYSWEETQYF
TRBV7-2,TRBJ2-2,CASSRAGGRTGELFF
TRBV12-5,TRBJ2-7,CASGLVLGRTSAEQYF
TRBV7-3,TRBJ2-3,CASSRGGGLTDTQYF
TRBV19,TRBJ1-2,CASSIGLMDGYTF